This T cell receptor beta chain was captured by sequencing in a study of blood T cell repertoires in COVID-19. The table came from immunoSEQ multiplex PCR; TCRdb's copy has only in-frame clones and leaves some out. The sample consists of over 95,000 clones, 88% of them appearing once. This clone came up once. This CDR3 has 12 residues. Germline assignment: CDR1 MNHEY and CDR2 SVGAGI. V was pared by 5 bases and J by 8 bases, with 3 bases of the junction left unmatched. The V gene is TRBV6-5, the J gene TRBJ1-1; 9 nucleotides match TRBD1. This clonotype was sampled from a woman in her 70s who had recovered from COVID-19. The sequenced sample consisted of peripheral blood. This chain's CDR3 is CASSNRGREAFF. The CDR3 nucleotides read TGTGCCAGCAGTAACAGGGGGCGCGAAGCTTTCTTT.